The 9 T cell receptor beta chains reported below all come from one sample, sequenced in a study of shared clonotypes between healthy human individuals. Repertoires were generated with immunoSEQ multiplex PCR, while TCRdb's copy carries only in-frame clones and drops some. The sample includes some 480,000 clones, approximately 79% of them seen just once. The source material was PBMCs. These receptors were taken from a woman aged 40 to 50 in good health. Some clones in this sample may be carry-over from other donors' samples.

The genes are TRBV7-9 and TRBJ1-5; no clear D gene. The CDR3 is made up of 12 amino acids. Germline V gene sequence: CDR1 SEHNR, CDR2 FQNEAQ (reference sequence). Trimming took off 5 bases at V and 4 bases at J, with 6 bases between the two ends. CDR3 protein: CASSPQNQPQHF. CDR3 bases: TGTGCCAGCAGCCCGCAAAATCAGCCCCAGCATTTT.

The rearrangement joins TRBV7-8 to TRBJ2-7, with D possibly matching TRBD2 (6 bases). V shed 5 bases and J shed 0 bases, with 17 bases lying between them. This CDR3 region has 16 residues. Germline loops: CDR1 SGHVS, CDR2 FQNEAQ. CDR3 DNA sequence: TGTGCCAGCAGCCCCGATGGGGACTTAAACTCCTACGAGCAGTACTTC. Its protein is CASSPDGDLNSYEQYF. Supplemented by reference TRBV7-8 and TRBJ2-7, the full variable domain reads GAGVSQSPRYKVAKRGQDVALRCDPISGHVSLFWYQQALGQGPEFLTYFQNEAQLDKSGLPSDRFFAERPEGSVSTLKIQRTQQEDSAVYLCASSPDGDLNSYEQYFGPGTRLTVT.

The chain couples TRBV2 to TRBJ2-5, with unresolved D. The CDR3 is 14 residues long. Trimming shortened V by 2 bases and J by 9 bases, and 16 bases separated the two germline ends. The germline V gene encodes CDR1 SNHLY and CDR2 FYNNEI. CDR3 residues: CASSERRPGMAQYF. CDR3 DNA sequence: TGTGCCAGCAGTGAACGGCGGCCAGGAATGGCCCAGTACTTC.

The V call is TRBV15, the J call TRBJ2-7; D may be TRBD1 or TRBD2 (7 bases each). The CDR3 runs 15 residues. The germline V and J ends were trimmed by 1 base and 6 bases, with 16 bases remaining between them. Germline lookup yields CDR1 LNHNV and CDR2 YYDKDF (reference sequence). The CDR3 bases are TGTGCCACCAGCAGAGCCGGCCAGGGGGAGGGCGAGCAGTACTTC. The encoded protein is CATSRAGQGEGEQYF.

The chain joins TRBV6-5 to TRBJ1-4; no reliable D call. The CDR3 sequence is 15 residues long. V was shortened by 0 bases and J by 5 bases, with 10 bases between the two germline ends. CDR1 is MNHEY and CDR2 is SVGAGI in the germline V gene. The CDR3 spells CASSYSPGGNEKLFF. CDR3 nucleotides: TGTGCCAGCAGTTACTCCCCGGGCGGGAATGAAAAACTGTTTTTT.

CDR3 region: CASSLSSLYNEQFF. CDR3 DNA sequence: TGTGCCAGCAGTTTGTCTAGTCTTTACAATGAGCAGTTCTTC. The chain combines TRBV27 with TRBJ2-1; D is unclear. The V gene lost 3 bases and the J gene lost 4 bases, with 10 bases spanning the gap. Looked up from germline, CDR1 is MNHEY and CDR2 is SMNVEV (reference sequence). The CDR3 extends over 14 amino acids.

Concerning this clone itself: A read error is likely here: a far larger clone is one base away. The rearrangement uses TRBV7-3 and TRBJ2-2; D is perhaps TRBD1 (5 bases). Germline-derived CDR1 and CDR2 are SGHTA and FQGTGA. The CDR3 consists of 14 residues. This CDR3 reads CASNLSGRSGELFF. The CDR3 DNA follows: TGTGCCAGCAACTTATCAGGGCGGTCCGGGGAGCTGTTTTTT.

The CDR3 loop reads CASSAGATYEQYF. CDR3 DNA sequence: TGCGCCAGCAGCGCCGGGGCCACCTACGAGCAGTACTTC. The chain employs TRBV5-1 and TRBJ2-7; D may correspond to TRBD1 or TRBD2 (5 bases each). CDR3 length: 13 residues. V was clipped by 4 bases and J by 2 bases, with 10 bases between them. Germline V gives CDR1 SGHRS, CDR2 YFSETQ.

A few counts support this clone. The J gene is TRBJ1-1, the V gene TRBV10-3; D ambiguous. The CDR3 totals 14 residues. Germline CDR1 and CDR2: ENHRY and SYGVKD. Trimming removed 4 bases at V and 4 bases at J, with 13 bases between. CDR3 loop: CAISGTLGTTEAFF. The CDR3 bases are TGTGCCATCAGTGGAACCCTGGGAACCACTGAAGCTTTCTTT.